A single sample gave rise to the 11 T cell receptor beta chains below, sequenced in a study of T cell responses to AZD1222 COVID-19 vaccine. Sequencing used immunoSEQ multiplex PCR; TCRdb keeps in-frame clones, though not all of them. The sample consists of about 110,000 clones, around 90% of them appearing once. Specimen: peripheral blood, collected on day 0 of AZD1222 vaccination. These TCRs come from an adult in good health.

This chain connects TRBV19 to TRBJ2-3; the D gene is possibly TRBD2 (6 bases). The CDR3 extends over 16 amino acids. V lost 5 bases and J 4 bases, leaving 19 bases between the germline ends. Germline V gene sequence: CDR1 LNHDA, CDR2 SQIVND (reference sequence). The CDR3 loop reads CASSHGRDQRSDTQYF. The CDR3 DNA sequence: TGTGCCAGTAGTCATGGGCGGGACCAGAGGTCAGATACGCAGTATTTT.

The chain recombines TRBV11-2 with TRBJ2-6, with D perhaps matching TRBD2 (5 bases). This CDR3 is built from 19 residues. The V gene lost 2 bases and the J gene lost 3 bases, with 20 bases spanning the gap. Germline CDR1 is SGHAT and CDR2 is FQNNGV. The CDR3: CASSLWVGEALRGANVLTF. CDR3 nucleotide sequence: TGTGCCAGCAGCTTATGGGTCGGGGAAGCGCTCCGTGGGGCCAACGTCCTGACTTTC. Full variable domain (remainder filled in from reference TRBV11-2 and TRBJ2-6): EAGVAQSPRYKIIEKRQSVAFWCNPISGHATLYWYQQILGQGPKLLIQFQNNGVVDDSQLPKDRFSAERLKGVDSTLKIQPAKLEDSAVYLCASSLWVGEALRGANVLTFGAGSRLTVL.

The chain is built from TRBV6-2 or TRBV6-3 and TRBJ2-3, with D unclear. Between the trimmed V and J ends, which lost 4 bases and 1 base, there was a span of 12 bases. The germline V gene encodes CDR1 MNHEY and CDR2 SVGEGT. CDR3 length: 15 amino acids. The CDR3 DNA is TGTGCCAGCAGTTGGGGTGATCCCCGCACAGATACGCAGTATTTT. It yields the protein CASSWGDPRTDTQYF.

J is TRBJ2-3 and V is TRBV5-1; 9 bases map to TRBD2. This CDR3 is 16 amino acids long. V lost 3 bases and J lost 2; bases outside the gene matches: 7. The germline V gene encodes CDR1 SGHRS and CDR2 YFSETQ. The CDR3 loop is CASSYLSGSPTDTQYF. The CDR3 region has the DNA TGCGCCAGCAGCTACCTTAGCGGGAGCCCCACAGATACGCAGTATTTT.

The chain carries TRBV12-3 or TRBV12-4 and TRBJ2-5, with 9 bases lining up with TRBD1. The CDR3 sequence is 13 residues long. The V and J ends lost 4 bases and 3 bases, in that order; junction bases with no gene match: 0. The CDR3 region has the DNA TGTGCCAGCAGTTGGACAGGGGAAGAGACCCAGTACTTC. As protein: CASSWTGEETQYF.

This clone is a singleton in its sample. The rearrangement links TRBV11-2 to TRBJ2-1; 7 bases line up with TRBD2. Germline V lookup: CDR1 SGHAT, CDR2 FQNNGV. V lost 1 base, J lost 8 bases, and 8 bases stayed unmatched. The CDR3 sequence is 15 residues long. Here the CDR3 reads CASSLGLSGIDEQFF. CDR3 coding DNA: TGTGCCAGCAGCTTAGGGCTAAGCGGGATCGATGAGCAGTTCTTC.

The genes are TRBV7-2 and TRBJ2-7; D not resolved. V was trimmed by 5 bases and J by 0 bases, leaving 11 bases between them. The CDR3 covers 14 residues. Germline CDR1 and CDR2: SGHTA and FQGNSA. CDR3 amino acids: CASSPRSTSYEQYF. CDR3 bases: TGTGCCAGCAGCCCCCGCAGTACCTCCTACGAGCAGTACTTC.

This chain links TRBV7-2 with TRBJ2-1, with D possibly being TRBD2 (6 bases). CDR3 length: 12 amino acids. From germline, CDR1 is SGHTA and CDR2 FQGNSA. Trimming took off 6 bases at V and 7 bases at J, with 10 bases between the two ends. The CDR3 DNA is TGTGCCAGCAGGGGACTGATGAATGAGCAGTTCTTC. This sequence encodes CASRGLMNEQFF.

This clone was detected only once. As DNA, the CDR3 is TGTGCCAGCAGCCAAGATTATACGCAGTATTTT. Its protein product is CASSQDYTQYF. The chain combines TRBV3-1 (or the pseudogene TRBV3-2) with TRBJ2-3; D not resolved. V shed 0 bases and J shed 7 bases, with 2 bases lying between them. CDR1 is LGHDT, CDR2 YNNKEL, per germline (reference sequence). This CDR3 is built from 11 residues.

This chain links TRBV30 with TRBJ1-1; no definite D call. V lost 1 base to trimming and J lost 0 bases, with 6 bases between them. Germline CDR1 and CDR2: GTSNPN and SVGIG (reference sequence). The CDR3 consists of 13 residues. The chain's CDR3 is CAWSADMNTEAFF. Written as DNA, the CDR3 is TGTGCCTGGAGTGCCGACATGAACACTGAAGCTTTCTTT. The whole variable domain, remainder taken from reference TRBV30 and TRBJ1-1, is SQTIHQWPATLVQPVGSPLSLECTVEGTSNPNLYWYRQAAGRGLQLLFYSVGIGQISSEVPQNLSASRPQDRQFILSSKKLLLSDSGFYLCAWSADMNTEAFFGQGTRLTVV.

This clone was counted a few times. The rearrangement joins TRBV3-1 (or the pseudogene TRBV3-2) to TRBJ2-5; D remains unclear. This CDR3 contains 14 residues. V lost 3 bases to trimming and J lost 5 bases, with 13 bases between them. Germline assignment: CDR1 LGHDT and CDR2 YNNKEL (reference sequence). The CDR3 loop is CASSHAVSRETQYF. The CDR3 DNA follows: TGTGCCAGCAGCCACGCGGTTAGTCGGGAGACCCAGTACTTC.